This T cell receptor (beta chain) was retrieved from a study of shared clonotypes between healthy human individuals. The CDR3 loop spans 12 amino acids. Trimming at V came to 4 bases and at J to 4 bases, leaving 0 bases not matched to a gene. Germline assignment: CDR1 LNHDA and CDR2 SQIVND (reference sequence). This clone was seen once. The antigen is not known. Other DNA sequences in the same sample also yield this CDR3. Division of CD4+ cells produced a CD45RA+ naive subset and a CD45RA-negative memory subset. General study results and limits: Sorted-subset sequencing was shown by rarefaction to be incomplete despite large depth.

Methods used by the authors: Sequence data from immunoSEQ were junction-only and lacked quality scores; consequently, filtering differed. The assay was immunoSEQ multiplex PCR, and TCRdb's table has in-frame clones only and misses some. For V, J and clone size, that table is used; D and trimming come from the DNA. The sample comprises 2 million or so clones, 85% to 95% of which are singletons, and roughly 0.13% rests with the top ten. The clonotype originates from a man between 18 and 35 years old in good health. The chain is built from TRBV19 and TRBJ2-5, with 7 bases lining up with TRBD1. The sequencing sample was made of naive CD4+ T cells sorted from blood. Regarding subset: CD45RA+ positively selected. Here the CDR3 DNA reads TGTGCCAGTAGTAGGACAGGAGAGACCCAGTACTTC. Residues: CASSRTGETQYF.